Listed below are T cell receptor beta chains from one sample, sequenced in a study of cytomegalovirus exposure and HLA in healthy donors. Assay used: immunoSEQ multiplex PCR; TCRdb lists only in-frame clones, some missing. The table records approximately 140,000 clones, roughly 83% of them present only once. The specimen was PBMCs. These receptor sequences come from a female donor in good health and CMV-seronegative. Each CDR3 is given with its conserved first and last residue. Each record gives: J gene, V gene, D gene, clone size, CDR3 DNA, CDR3 protein. D genes are given only for firm matches. Size values are once, few and many counts, or a class for expanded clones, and some rows have none.

TRBJ2-5	TRBV6-6	.	.	TGTGCCAGCAGTTACAAACAGGGCCCCTTCCAAGAGACCCAGTACTTC	CASSYKQGPFQETQYF
TRBJ2-1	TRBV18	.	.	TGTGCCAGCTCACCACCAAGCGGGTCGAGCTCCTACAATGAGCAGTTCTTC	CASSPPSGSSSYNEQFF
TRBJ1-1	TRBV5-4	TRBD1	.	TGTGCCACCGAAGGACAGGGTGAAGCTTTCTTT	CATEGQGEAFF
TRBJ1-3	TRBV6-5	.	.	TGTGCCAGCCGGGGTGGAAACACCATATATTTT	CASRGGNTIYF
TRBJ1-1	TRBV27	.	.	TGTGCCAGCAGTTTAAAGACAGGAGTATGGGAAGCTTTCTTT	CASSLKTGVWEAFF
TRBJ1-2	TRBV9	.	.	TGTGCCAGCAGCGTAGCTAGCTATGGCTACACCTTC	CASSVASYGYTF
TRBJ2-7	TRBV11-3	TRBD2	.	TGTGCCAGCAGCTCCCCCGGGACTAGCGGGAGGGCACCCTACGAGCAGTACTTC	CASSSPGTSGRAPYEQYF
TRBJ1-4	TRBV28	.	.	TGTGCCAGCAGTTCGACAACGGATGAAAAACTGTTTTTT	CASSSTTDEKLFF
TRBJ1-5	TRBV18	TRBD1	.	TGTGCCAGCTCACCAGGGACAGGTAGCAATCAGCCCCAGCATTTT	CASSPGTGSNQPQHF
TRBJ2-7	TRBV19	.	once	TGTGCCAGTAGTGAACAGGGCCACGAGCAGTACTTC	CASSEQGHEQYF
TRBJ2-1	TRBV20-1	TRBD1	.	TGCAGTGGGCAGGGGGCTAGTGAGCAGTTCTTC	CSGQGASEQFF
TRBJ2-7	TRBV9	TRBD1	once	TGTGCCAGCAGCCCAGAGACAGGGTTCCCCTACGAGCAGTACTTC	CASSPETGFPYEQYF
TRBJ2-7	TRBV11-2	.	.	TGTGCCAGCAGCCCCCCGGCCTACGAGCAGTACTTC	CASSPPAYEQYF
TRBJ2-3	TRBV9	.	.	TGTGCCAGCAGCGTAGGGAGACTAGGCGGGACAGATACGCAGTATTTT	CASSVGRLGGTDTQYF
TRBJ2-3	TRBV27	TRBD2	.	TGTGCCAGCAGTTCAGCCTCGGGACTAGCAACAGATACGCAGTATTTT	CASSSASGLATDTQYF
TRBJ2-1	TRBV5-1	.	.	TGCGCCAGCAGCTTAGCGGGCCCCTACAATGAGCAGTTCTTC	CASSLAGPYNEQFF
TRBJ2-3	TRBV7-2	TRBD2	once	TGTGCCAGCAGCCCGACGGCCGCTACGACTAGCCGTACGCAGTATTTT	CASSPTAATTSRTQYF
TRBJ1-2	TRBV28	TRBD1	.	TGTGCCAGCAGGCCACAGGGGGGAGCTAACTATGGCTACACCTTC	CASRPQGGANYGYTF
TRBJ2-3	TRBV18	.	.	TGTGCCAGCTCAGATAACAGAGCAGATACGCAGTATTTT	CASSDNRADTQYF
TRBJ1-1	TRBV6-1	TRBD1	few	TGTGCCAGCAGGGGACAGGGATGGGGAGCTTTCTTT	CASRGQGWGAFF
TRBJ2-3	TRBV6-6	TRBD1	once	TGTGCCAGCAGTCGTCGGGACAGGGGGAATACGCAGTATTTT	CASSRRDRGNTQYF
TRBJ1-2	TRBV28	.	.	TGTGCCAGCAGCCAATCGGGACACCAAAACTATGGCTACACCTTC	CASSQSGHQNYGYTF
TRBJ2-1	TRBV14	TRBD2	.	TGTGCCAGCAGCCAAAGGGGCGGGAGCAATGAGCAGTTCTTC	CASSQRGGSNEQFF
TRBJ2-7	TRBV6-5	TRBD1	.	TGTGCCAGCAGTTCACAGGGGTACGAGCAGTACTTC	CASSSQGYEQYF
TRBJ1-3	TRBV11-2	.	.	TGTGCCAGCAGATCTACCAGGGTGTCGGGAAACACCATATATTTT	CASRSTRVSGNTIYF
TRBJ2-2	TRBV6-4	TRBD2	.	TGTGCCAGCAGTGACTCGATGGACTATCGGGACCCAGCGGGAGTCACCGGGGAGCTGTTTTTT	CASSDSMDYRDPAGVTGELFF
TRBJ2-3	TRBV29-1	TRBD2	.	TGCAGCGTTGAAGGGGAGCGGGGGGCAGATACGCAGTATTTT	CSVEGERGADTQYF
TRBJ2-5	TRBV4-3	.	once	TGCGCCAGCAGCCAAGTGATGAGCGCTCAAGAGACCCAGTACTTC	CASSQVMSAQETQYF
TRBJ2-7	TRBV29-1	TRBD1	few	TGCAGCGTTTTTGGCATCCGGGACAGTTACGAGCAGTACTTC	CSVFGIRDSYEQYF
TRBJ2-3	TRBV9	TRBD2	once	TGTGCCAGCAGCGCGGCGGGGGGGTGGACAGATACGCAGTATTTT	CASSAAGGWTDTQYF
TRBJ2-7	TRBV27	TRBD2	.	TGTGCCAGCAGTTGGAGCGGGGGGGTATACGAGCAGTACTTC	CASSWSGGVYEQYF
TRBJ2-1	TRBV6-5	.	.	TGTGCCAGCAGTTACTACGGGACTTACCCCGCTGAGCAGTTCTTC	CASSYYGTYPAEQFF
TRBJ2-7	TRBV29-1	.	.	TGCAGCGTTGAAAAACGGGACTCCTACGAGCAGTACTTC	CSVEKRDSYEQYF
TRBJ2-7	TRBV6-1	.	.	TGTGCCAGCAGCCGGAGGGAGGTCTACGAGCAGTACTTC	CASSRREVYEQYF
TRBJ2-7	TRBV6-6	TRBD1	.	TGTGCCAGCAGTTTGGACAGGGGCTCCTACGAGCAGTACTTC	CASSLDRGSYEQYF
TRBJ2-7	TRBV12-5	TRBD2	.	TGTGCTAGTGGTTTCGGGGGGGACGAGCAGTACTTC	CASGFGGDEQYF
TRBJ1-5	TRBV7-2	TRBD1	.	TGTGCCAGCAGCTCCCGGGACAGTAATCAGCCCCAGCATTTT	CASSSRDSNQPQHF
TRBJ2-5	TRBV5-1	.	few	TGCGCCAGCAGCTTGGGACAGGGAGGACAAGAGACCCAGTACTTC	CASSLGQGGQETQYF
TRBJ2-3	TRBV6-5	.	.	TGTGCCAGCAGCCCTCGCGAATTGAATACGCAGTATTTT	CASSPRELNTQYF
TRBJ2-3	TRBV18	.	.	TGTGCCAGCTCACCGCTAGCAGTAGATACGCAGTATTTT	CASSPLAVDTQYF
TRBJ2-3	TRBV19	TRBD2	.	TGTGCCAGTAGTCCGGGACTAGTGGGCACAGATACGCAGTATTTT	CASSPGLVGTDTQYF
TRBJ2-5	TRBV2	.	.	TGTGCCAGCCTCCGATCCGGGGAGACCCAGTACTTC	CASLRSGETQYF
TRBJ2-7	TRBV4-3	TRBD2	once	TGCGCCAGCAGCCAAGAGCAACTAGCGGGTATCTACGAGCAGTACTTC	CASSQEQLAGIYEQYF
TRBJ2-5	TRBV5-1	.	.	TGCGCCAGCAGCTTGTTACCAGGGGAGACCCAGTACTTC	CASSLLPGETQYF
TRBJ2-7	TRBV4-1	.	.	TGCGCCAGCAGCCAAGGAGTCGAATACGAGCAGTACTTC	CASSQGVEYEQYF